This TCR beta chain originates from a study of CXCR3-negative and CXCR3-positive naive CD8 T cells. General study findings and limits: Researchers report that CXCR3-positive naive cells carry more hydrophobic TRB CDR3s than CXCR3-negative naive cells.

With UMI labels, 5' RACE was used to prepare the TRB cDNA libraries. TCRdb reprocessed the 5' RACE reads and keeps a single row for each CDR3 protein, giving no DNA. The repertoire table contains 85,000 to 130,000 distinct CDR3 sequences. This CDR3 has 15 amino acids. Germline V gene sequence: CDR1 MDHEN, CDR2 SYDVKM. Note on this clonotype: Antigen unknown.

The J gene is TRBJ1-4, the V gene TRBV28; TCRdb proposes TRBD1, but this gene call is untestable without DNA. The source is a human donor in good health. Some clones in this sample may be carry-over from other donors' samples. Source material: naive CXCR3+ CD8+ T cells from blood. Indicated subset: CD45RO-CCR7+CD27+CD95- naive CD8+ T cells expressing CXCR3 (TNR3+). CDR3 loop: CASSVLGTANEKLFF.